This is a list of T cell receptor beta chains from one sample in a study of beta chain features in type 1 diabetes. Only in-frame clones appear in the TCRdb table, and some are missing; sequencing was by immunoSEQ multiplex PCR. The repertoire holds over 150,000 clones, around an eighth seen once, with 0.62% in the top ten. Sequenced input: central memory CD4+ T cells from blood. The receptors derive from a woman between 18 and 29 years old in good health. The CDR3 runs from the conserved cysteine through the conserved F or W. Each record gives: clone size, J gene, V gene, D gene, CDR3 protein, CDR3 DNA. The D gene is left open where the match is weak. Clone size is not always given. Where it is, it says once, few, many or a class for expanded clones.

clone_size: .; j_call: TRBJ2-1; v_call: TRBV4-2; d_call: TRBD2; cdr3_aa: CASSQGRTSEAYNEQFF; cdr3_nt: TGTGCCAGCAGCCAAGGTCGTACTAGCGAAGCCTACAATGAGCAGTTCTTC
clone_size: many; j_call: TRBJ1-1; v_call: TRBV28; d_call: TRBD1; cdr3_aa: CASSTRNRGMFGTEAFF; cdr3_nt: TGTGCCAGCAGCACCCGGAACAGGGGAATGTTTGGCACTGAAGCTTTCTTT
clone_size: .; j_call: TRBJ1-1; v_call: TRBV11-2; d_call: .; cdr3_aa: CASSLERVRAEAFF; cdr3_nt: TGTGCCAGCAGCTTAGAGAGGGTTCGGGCTGAAGCTTTCTTT
clone_size: .; j_call: TRBJ1-4; v_call: TRBV9; d_call: TRBD1; cdr3_aa: CASSAGGQGSEKLFF; cdr3_nt: TGTGCCAGCAGCGCGGGGGGACAGGGGAGTGAAAAACTGTTTTTT
clone_size: few; j_call: TRBJ1-2; v_call: TRBV9; d_call: TRBD1; cdr3_aa: CASSADRVRQGGYTF; cdr3_nt: TGTGCCAGCAGCGCAGACAGGGTTCGACAGGGTGGCTACACCTTC
clone_size: few; j_call: TRBJ2-1; v_call: TRBV10-3; d_call: .; cdr3_aa: CAISPGTPHNEQFF; cdr3_nt: TGTGCCATCAGCCCCGGGACTCCTCACAATGAGCAGTTCTTC
clone_size: few; j_call: TRBJ2-6; v_call: TRBV6-5; d_call: TRBD1; cdr3_aa: CASRGTGPGANVLTF; cdr3_nt: TGTGCCAGCAGGGGGACAGGCCCTGGGGCCAACGTCCTGACTTTC
clone_size: .; j_call: TRBJ2-1; v_call: TRBV5-4; d_call: TRBD2; cdr3_aa: CASSVNLAGASGEQFF; cdr3_nt: TGTGCCAGCAGCGTGAACCTAGCGGGAGCCAGTGGTGAGCAGTTCTTC
clone_size: few; j_call: TRBJ2-1; v_call: TRBV7-8; d_call: .; cdr3_aa: CASSKAGGNGEQFF; cdr3_nt: TGTGCCAGCAGCAAAGCGGGCGGGAATGGTGAGCAGTTCTTC
clone_size: few; j_call: TRBJ2-2; v_call: TRBV7-3; d_call: TRBD2; cdr3_aa: CASTSLGGSYGTGELFF; cdr3_nt: TGTGCCAGCACCTCTCTCGGCGGGAGTTACGGCACCGGGGAGCTGTTTTTT
clone_size: .; j_call: TRBJ1-1; v_call: TRBV6-5; d_call: .; cdr3_aa: CASTYRGNTEAFF; cdr3_nt: TGTGCCAGCACCTACCGGGGGAACACTGAAGCTTTCTTT
clone_size: .; j_call: TRBJ1-1; v_call: TRBV28; d_call: TRBD1; cdr3_aa: CASISGRDRAWNTEAFF; cdr3_nt: TGTGCCAGCATATCAGGTCGGGACAGGGCGTGGAACACTGAAGCTTTCTTT
clone_size: .; j_call: TRBJ2-7; v_call: TRBV6-5; d_call: TRBD1; cdr3_aa: CASRPTGLTGEQYF; cdr3_nt: TGTGCCAGCAGACCGACAGGGCTAACGGGGGAGCAGTACTTC
clone_size: .; j_call: TRBJ2-7; v_call: TRBV18; d_call: TRBD2; cdr3_aa: CASSPGERTSSGYYEQYF; cdr3_nt: TGTGCCAGCTCACCAGGCGAGCGGACTAGCTCGGGGTACTACGAGCAGTACTTC
clone_size: .; j_call: TRBJ2-5; v_call: TRBV5-5; d_call: .; cdr3_aa: CASSSSRGAETQYF; cdr3_nt: TGTGCCAGCAGCTCCTCCCGGGGAGCAGAGACCCAGTACTTC
clone_size: few; j_call: TRBJ1-1; v_call: TRBV29-1; d_call: TRBD1; cdr3_aa: CSGRVSGTANTEAFF; cdr3_nt: TGCAGCGGCCGTGTATCCGGGACAGCCAACACTGAAGCTTTCTTT
clone_size: few; j_call: TRBJ2-1; v_call: TRBV5-1; d_call: TRBD2; cdr3_aa: CASSPPLAGGYNEQFF; cdr3_nt: TGCGCCAGCAGCCCACCTCTAGCGGGAGGATACAATGAGCAGTTCTTC
clone_size: .; j_call: TRBJ1-5; v_call: TRBV5-4; d_call: .; cdr3_aa: CASSLGIRDQPQHF; cdr3_nt: TGTGCCAGCAGCTTGGGAATCCGGGATCAGCCCCAGCATTTT
clone_size: few; j_call: TRBJ1-4; v_call: TRBV6-1; d_call: .; cdr3_aa: CASSELATTNEKLFF; cdr3_nt: TGTGCCAGCAGTGAGTTGGCAACAACTAATGAAAAACTGTTTTTT
clone_size: .; j_call: TRBJ2-7; v_call: TRBV7-8; d_call: TRBD2; cdr3_aa: CASSLEAGVFEQYF; cdr3_nt: TGTGCCAGCAGCTTAGAAGCGGGAGTTTTCGAGCAGTACTTC
clone_size: .; j_call: TRBJ2-4; v_call: TRBV6-5; d_call: TRBD1; cdr3_aa: CASSSLQPGQGNIQYF; cdr3_nt: TGTGCCAGCAGTTCCCTCCAACCCGGACAGGGAAACATTCAGTACTTC
clone_size: .; j_call: TRBJ2-5; v_call: TRBV9; d_call: .; cdr3_aa: CASSVLDSLYQETQYF; cdr3_nt: TGTGCCAGCAGCGTCCTGGACAGCCTGTACCAAGAGACCCAGTACTTC
clone_size: .; j_call: TRBJ2-1; v_call: TRBV29-1; d_call: TRBD2; cdr3_aa: CSVAKTSLDEQFF; cdr3_nt: TGCAGCGTTGCGAAGACTAGCTTGGATGAGCAGTTCTTC
clone_size: few; j_call: TRBJ2-1; v_call: TRBV6-5; d_call: TRBD2; cdr3_aa: CASSSTGLAKINEQFF; cdr3_nt: TGTGCCAGCAGTTCAACGGGACTAGCGAAGATCAATGAGCAGTTCTTC
clone_size: few; j_call: TRBJ2-1; v_call: TRBV6-4; d_call: .; cdr3_aa: CATSPSYRLNEQFF; cdr3_nt: TGTGCCACCAGTCCATCCTACAGGCTAAATGAGCAGTTCTTC
clone_size: few; j_call: TRBJ2-3; v_call: TRBV11-2; d_call: TRBD2; cdr3_aa: CASRIGLAGADTQYF; cdr3_nt: TGTGCCAGCAGAATCGGACTAGCGGGGGCGGATACGCAGTATTTT
clone_size: .; j_call: TRBJ2-5; v_call: TRBV7-2; d_call: TRBD2; cdr3_aa: CASSLGLAGGQETQYF; cdr3_nt: TGTGCCAGCAGCTTAGGACTAGCGGGAGGCCAAGAGACCCAGTACTTC
clone_size: few; j_call: TRBJ2-2; v_call: TRBV19; d_call: .; cdr3_aa: CASSEYRGLGGELFF; cdr3_nt: TGTGCCAGTAGCGAGTACAGGGGACTCGGCGGGGAGCTGTTTTTT
clone_size: few; j_call: TRBJ2-5; v_call: TRBV5-1; d_call: .; cdr3_aa: CASSFSGGAETQYF; cdr3_nt: TGCGCCAGCAGCTTCTCGGGGGGCGCGGAGACCCAGTACTTC
clone_size: few; j_call: TRBJ1-5; v_call: TRBV5-6; d_call: .; cdr3_aa: CASSKEGMYGDRDPPQHF; cdr3_nt: TGTGCCAGCAGCAAGGAAGGTATGTACGGTGATCGGGATCCGCCCCAGCATTTT
clone_size: .; j_call: TRBJ1-2; v_call: TRBV5-1; d_call: .; cdr3_aa: CASSPQGGNGGYTF; cdr3_nt: TGCGCCAGCAGCCCCCAGGGTGGTAACGGGGGCTACACCTTC
clone_size: few; j_call: TRBJ1-1; v_call: TRBV5-8; d_call: .; cdr3_aa: CASSQTRGRNTEAFF; cdr3_nt: TGTGCCAGCAGCCAAACGAGGGGGAGGAACACTGAAGCTTTCTTT
clone_size: .; j_call: TRBJ2-5; v_call: TRBV27; d_call: .; cdr3_aa: CASGTGGGGWTQYF; cdr3_nt: TGTGCCAGCGGAACAGGGGGCGGGGGGTGGACCCAGTACTTC
clone_size: few; j_call: TRBJ2-6; v_call: TRBV28; d_call: .; cdr3_aa: CASKQEGANVLTF; cdr3_nt: TGTGCCAGCAAGCAGGAAGGGGCCAACGTCCTGACTTTC
clone_size: .; j_call: TRBJ2-7; v_call: TRBV5-6; d_call: .; cdr3_aa: CASSSGSYEQYF; cdr3_nt: TGTGCCAGCAGCTCGGGGTCCTACGAGCAGTACTTC